This section outlines one T cell receptor beta chain sequence together with its context. The antigen is unknown. The germline CDR1 and CDR2 sequences are MDHEN and SYDVKM. The CDR3 totals 14 residues. Losses at the gene ends were 3 bases for V and 8 bases for J; bases not matched to a gene: 8. These data belong to a study of T cells in localized non-small cell lung cancer. The study's findings and limits: Adjacent lung exhibited a median of 57 among the 100 most abundant tumor clones. Only one tumor region was sequenced, so heterogeneity remains possible. In uninvolved adjacent lung, T cell clonality reached its highest value, exceeding tumor.

Assay used: immunoSEQ multiplex PCR; TCRdb lists only in-frame clones, some missing. The sample consists of 20,000 to 30,000 clones, about 88% of them appearing once. The chain carries TRBV28 and TRBJ1-1; 8 bases map to TRBD1. Sequenced material: peripheral blood, taken before any cancer treatment. This receptor was identified in a female donor older than 55 with stage I lung adenocarcinoma. The CDR3 bases are TGTGCCAGCAGTTTGGCAGGGGGCCTCGTCGAAGCTTTCTTT. This gives the protein CASSLAGGLVEAFF.